This TCR beta chain was observed in a study of T cells after yellow fever vaccination. Broader study findings: Booster samples showed a return of most primary-vaccination clones (about 96% CD4, approximately 85% CD8).

Note on this clonotype: As yet, its antigen is unknown.

Germline V gene sequence: CDR1 SGHTA, CDR2 FQGNSA. The CDR3 has 14 amino acids. V lost 1 base and J lost 2, with 7 bases in between. In TCRdb, the 5' RACE reads were re-called with MiXCR into one record per CDR3 protein. The sample holds some 390,000 distinct CDR3 sequences, around 6.4% seen once. The chain couples TRBV7-2 to TRBJ2-3; the D is unclear. The material was PBMCs, obtained 5 days after the yellow fever booster vaccination. This sequence was found in a man aged 30 to 39 who received the YFV17D yellow fever vaccine. CDR3 residues: CASSLDVFTDTQYF. CDR3 in DNA: TGTGCCAGCAGCTTAGACGTCTTCACAGATACGCAGTATTTT.